Following are 20 T cell receptor beta chains from one sample sequenced in a study of shared T cell receptors in the human thymus. Method: immunoSEQ multiplex PCR; TCRdb's copy keeps in-frame clones and lacks some. Counted here are 650,000 to 950,000 clones, 80% to 90% occurring once; the ten biggest clones make up 0.0095% to 0.013%. The data were also submitted as part of a second study, on human thymus T cells.

The sample taken for sequencing was thymocytes. The receptors derive from a girl in the first two years of life with a congenital heart defect.

The genes are TRBV28 and TRBJ1-5; D may be TRBD1 (6 bases). Trimming left V 1 base short and J 2 bases short, with 9 bases between. Germline V lookup: CDR1 MDHEN, CDR2 SYDVKM. The CDR3 extends over 15 amino acids. Here the CDR3 DNA reads TGTGCCAGCAGTTTATTGGGGGCTGGCAATCAGCCCCAGCATTTT. This codes for CASSLLGAGNQPQHF.

This chain joins TRBV5-1 and TRBJ1-1; 11 positions match TRBD1. CDR3 length: 15 amino acids. Germline trimming cut 2 bases from V and 5 bases from J; bases unmatched to any gene: 5. CDR1 SGHRS and CDR2 YFSETQ come from the germline V gene. In DNA form, the CDR3 reads TGCGCCAGCAGCTTAGTTGGGACAGGGGGGACTGAAGCTTTCTTT. Translating gives CASSLVGTGGTEAFF.

The V gene is TRBV12-5, the J gene TRBJ1-1; 10 nucleotides agree with TRBD1. With 3 bases clipped from V and 1 base from J, the junction kept 20 bases outside the gene matches. The CDR3 totals 21 residues. Germline loops: CDR1 LGHNT, CDR2 FRNRAP. The CDR3 region is CASGFPNPGQGWSRWNTEAFF. Written as DNA, the CDR3 is TGTGCTAGTGGTTTCCCCAACCCGGGACAGGGGTGGTCTAGGTGGAACACTGAAGCTTTCTTT.

The gene calls are TRBV29-1 and TRBJ2-1; TRBD1 matches 7 bases. V was clipped by 6 bases and J by 8 bases; unmatched bases: 10. Germline-derived CDR1 and CDR2 are SQVTM and ANQGSEA. The CDR3 is 13 residues long. CDR3 sequence: CSVSTHRGDEQFF. CDR3 sequence (DNA): TGCAGCGTCTCGACACACAGGGGCGATGAGCAGTTCTTC.

This clone was recorded once. The V gene is TRBV29-1, the J gene TRBJ2-1; 11 nucleotides align to TRBD2. Germline V gives CDR1 SQVTM, CDR2 ANQGSEA. The V gene end was trimmed by 5 bases and the J gene end by 9 bases; junction bases not matched to a gene: 12. There are 15 residues in the CDR3. CDR3 residues: CSVYKTSGVTGEQFF. As DNA, the CDR3 is TGCAGCGTTTACAAGACTAGCGGGGTCACGGGTGAGCAGTTCTTC.

V is TRBV6-5 and J is TRBJ1-2, with D possibly being TRBD1 (5 bases). CDR1 is MNHEY and CDR2 is SVGAGI in the germline V gene. The length of the CDR3 is 13 residues. With 8 bases removed from V and 5 bases from J, the gap between germline ends came to 15 bases. DNA of the CDR3: TGTGCCAGCTTAGGGGAGGGAGAGTATGGCTACACCTTC. This translates into CASLGEGEYGYTF.

This clone has a single count. The V call is TRBV11-2, the J call TRBJ1-5, with 7 bases lining up with TRBD1. In germline, CDR1 is SGHAT, CDR2 FQNNGV. The V segment lost 6 bases and the J segment 2 bases; nucleotides outside the gene matches: 13. The CDR3 length is 17 residues. CDR3 sequence (DNA): TGTGCCAGCAGTTTACAGGAGGGGGCGAAGGGCAATCAGCCCCAGCATTTT. This encodes CASSLQEGAKGNQPQHF.

V gene TRBV15 combines with J gene TRBJ1-1, with 7 bases matching TRBD1. This CDR3 has 18 residues. Trimming took 2 bases from V and 0 from J; bases not matched to a gene: 12. Per germline, CDR1 LNHNV and CDR2 YYDKDF (reference sequence). The DNA for the CDR3 is TGTGCCACCAGCAGACCCCCCGGGGGGGACAGATTGAACACTGAAGCTTTCTTT. It translates to CATSRPPGGDRLNTEAFF.

The gene calls are TRBV5-1 and TRBJ2-1; 7 bases line up with TRBD1. The CDR3 spans 16 residues. Trimming took 5 bases from V and 10 from J; bases not matched to a gene: 18. Germline V CDR1 and CDR2: SGHRS, YFSETQ. CDR3 in DNA: TGCGCCAGCAGGTGGTTATTAAGTAGGGGGCCTAGCGAGCAGTTCTTC. Protein: CASRWLLSRGPSEQFF. Variable domain in full (rest from reference TRBV5-1 and TRBJ2-1): KAGVTQTPRYLIKTRGQQVTLSCSPISGHRSVSWYQQTPGQGLQFLFEYFSETQRNKGNFPGRFSGRQFSNSRSEMNVSTLELGDSALYLCASRWLLSRGPSEQFFGPGTRLTVL.

The chain links TRBV6-1 to TRBJ1-5; 9 bases fit TRBD1. The CDR3 length is 18 residues. The germline gives CDR1 MNHNS, CDR2 SASEGT. V shed 4 bases and J 0 bases; nucleotides not matched to a gene: 10. Written as DNA, the CDR3 is TGTGCCAGCAGTGCCGACAGGGGGAGGGAACCTAGCAATCAGCCCCAGCATTTT. Its protein is CASSADRGREPSNQPQHF.

This chain connects TRBV7-9 to TRBJ1-4; 9 bases align to TRBD1. The J segment lost 10 bases and the V segment lost 5 bases, leaving 5 bases of the junction unmatched. The germline V gene has CDR1 SEHNR and CDR2 FQNEAQ (reference sequence). The CDR3 loop spans 13 amino acids. CDR3: CASSPGQGPKLFF. CDR3 nucleotides: TGTGCCAGCAGCCCGGGACAGGGCCCAAAACTGTTTTTT. Variable domain in full (rest from reference TRBV7-9 and TRBJ1-4): DTGVSQNPRHKITKRGQNVTFRCDPISEHNRLYWYRQTLGQGPEFLTYFQNEAQLEKSRLLSDRFSAERPKGSFSTLEIQRTEQGDSAMYLCASSPGQGPKLFFGSGTQLSVL.

The chain uses TRBV15 and TRBJ1-1, with 7 bases matching TRBD1. The CDR3 contains 16 residues. Losses at the gene ends were 5 bases for V and 2 bases for J; bases not matched to a gene: 11. Germline values: CDR1 LNHNV, CDR2 YYDKDF (reference sequence). The CDR3 here is CATSPDRPPVNTEAFF. The CDR3 DNA reads as TGTGCCACCAGCCCGGACAGGCCTCCTGTTAACACTGAAGCTTTCTTT. Complete variable domain (other parts from reference TRBV15 and TRBJ1-1): DAMVIQNPRYQVTQFGKPVTLSCSQTLNHNVMYWYQQKSSQAPKLLFHYYDKDFNNEADTPDNFQSRRPNTSFCFLDIRSPGLGDTAMYLCATSPDRPPVNTEAFFGQGTRLTVV.

The rearrangement uses TRBV5-1 and TRBJ2-3; 8 bases fit TRBD2. The CDR3 length is 17 residues. The germline CDR1 and CDR2 sequences are SGHRS and YFSETQ. The ends lost 5 bases at V and 2 bases at J; junction bases unmatched: 13. The CDR3 DNA follows: TGCGCCAGCAGTCACTCGGCGGTAGCGGGGTTCACAGATACGCAGTATTTT. It codes for CASSHSAVAGFTDTQYF. The full variable domain, with the rest looked up from reference TRBV5-1 and TRBJ2-3, is KAGVTQTPRYLIKTRGQQVTLSCSPISGHRSVSWYQQTPGQGLQFLFEYFSETQRNKGNFPGRFSGRQFSNSRSEMNVSTLELGDSALYLCASSHSAVAGFTDTQYFGPGTRLTVL.

This sequence joins TRBV25-1 and TRBJ1-5, with D perhaps TRBD1 (6 bases). V lost 6 bases to trimming and J lost 7 bases, with 13 bases between them. The germline V gene has CDR1 MGHDK and CDR2 SYGVNS. This CDR3 spans 13 amino acids. CDR3 in DNA: TGTGCCAGCAGCCACAGGGAGGGACAGCCCCAGCATTTT. Protein: CASSHREGQPQHF. Supplemented by reference TRBV25-1 and TRBJ1-5, the full variable domain reads EADIYQTPRYLVIGTGKKITLECSQTMGHDKMYWYQQDPGMELHLIHYSYGVNSTEKGDLSSESTVSRIRTEHFPLTLESARPSHTSQYLCASSHREGQPQHFGDGTRLSIL.

The CDR3 protein is CASSVYLGQGLTEAFF. CDR3 bases: TGTGCCAGCAGTGTTTACCTAGGGCAGGGGCTTACTGAAGCTTTCTTT. The genes are TRBV6-1 and TRBJ1-1, with D perhaps TRBD1 (6 bases). CDR1 is MNHNS and CDR2 is SASEGT in the germline V gene. The CDR3 extends over 16 amino acids. Trimming removed 4 bases from V and 5 bases from J, with 20 bases in between.

This clone was detected a few times. The chain employs TRBV14 and TRBJ1-2; 10 bases fit TRBD1. Germline V lookup: CDR1 SGHDN, CDR2 FVKESK. Unmatched junction bases numbered 12, after V lost 0 bases and J lost 8 bases. The length of the CDR3 is 17 residues. The CDR3 is CASSQEDLGQGVGGYTF. The CDR3, as DNA: TGTGCCAGCAGCCAAGAAGATCTCGGACAGGGGGTAGGAGGCTACACCTTC.

The chain is built from TRBV6-5 and TRBJ1-5, with D possibly being TRBD1 (6 bases). Germline V lookup: CDR1 MNHEY, CDR2 SVGAGI. The V gene lost 6 bases and the J gene lost 4 bases, with 10 bases spanning the gap. The length of the CDR3 is 13 residues. CDR3 sequence: CASSRDKNQPQHF. DNA of the CDR3: TGTGCCAGCAGCCGGGACAAGAATCAGCCCCAGCATTTT.

In DNA form, the CDR3 reads TGTGCCAGCAGTGAATTGGGAGGGCCGAACACTGAAGCTTTCTTT. Its protein product is CASSELGGPNTEAFF. The chain recombines TRBV2 with TRBJ1-1; D ambiguous. This CDR3 has 15 residues. Germline lookup yields CDR1 SNHLY and CDR2 FYNNEI. Trimming pared 2 bases from V and 1 base from J, leaving 11 bases between.

This clone was observed a few times. In nucleotides, the CDR3 is TGTGCCAGCAGCTTAGACGAGAACTATGGCTACACCTTC. Translation: CASSLDENYGYTF. This chain connects TRBV11-2 to TRBJ1-2, with no clear D. Germline assignment: CDR1 SGHAT and CDR2 FQNNGV. The ends were cut back, 0 bases at V and 2 bases at J, with 4 bases in the middle. This CDR3 spans 13 amino acids.

The chain carries TRBV29-1 and TRBJ2-3, with TRBD1 matching over 8 bases. Germline values: CDR1 SQVTM, CDR2 ANQGSEA. This CDR3 contains 17 residues. The V segment lost 7 bases and the J segment 2 bases; nucleotides outside the gene matches: 17. The DNA for the CDR3 is TGCAGCGCCCTTTTCTCCGGGACAGGACCAAACACAGATACGCAGTATTTT. Translated, it gives CSALFSGTGPNTDTQYF.